This is a list of T cell receptor beta chains from one sample in a study of blood T cell repertoires in COVID-19. Only in-frame clones appear in the TCRdb table, and some are missing; sequencing was by immunoSEQ multiplex PCR. The sample includes some 160,000 clones, around 77% of them seen just once. Sample: peripheral blood. The receptors stem from a man between 65 and 85 years old with active or convalescent COVID-19. Both conserved end residues are part of each CDR3. The D gene is left open where the match is weak. Part of the rows lack a size; the others show once, few, many or a class for expanded clones.

TGTGCCAGTAGTATCTCCGGGGAGGTCGGAAACACCATATATTTT	CASSISGEVGNTIYF	TRBJ1-3	.	TRBV19	.
TGTGCCAGCAATTCAGGGTGGGAGCAGTTCTTC	CASNSGWEQFF	TRBJ2-1	.	TRBV6-5	few
TGTGCCAGCAGTGGGACTAGCGGGACGAGAGGAGATACGCAGTATTTT	CASSGTSGTRGDTQYF	TRBJ2-3	TRBD2	TRBV2	.
TGCGCCAGCAGTGCCGTGGGACTAGCGGCGACAGATACGCAGTATTTT	CASSAVGLAATDTQYF	TRBJ2-3	TRBD2	TRBV10-1	.
TGTGCCAGCAGCACCGGGACTAGCGGAGGGTATCGTTACGAGCAGTACTTC	CASSTGTSGGYRYEQYF	TRBJ2-7	TRBD2	TRBV5-4	.
TGCGCCAGCAGCCTCCAAGAGACCCAGTACTTC	CASSLQETQYF	TRBJ2-5	.	TRBV10-2	.
TGTGCCAGCTCAACGACAGGGGGCAGCGAAAAACTGTTTTTT	CASSTTGGSEKLFF	TRBJ1-4	TRBD1	TRBV18	.
TGTGCCAGCGTTTTACGTCCGGGAGGGGGATATGGCTACACCTTC	CASVLRPGGGYGYTF	TRBJ1-2	.	TRBV6-5	.
TGTGCCAGCAGCCCCGCTGGCCCGGGACTAGTCCCTCCTGGCGAGCAGTACTTC	CASSPAGPGLVPPGEQYF	TRBJ2-7	TRBD2	TRBV3-1/TRBV3-2	once
TGTGCCAGCAGCGCCCGACAGTACAATGAGCAGTTCTTC	CASSARQYNEQFF	TRBJ2-1	.	TRBV7-6	.
TGTGCCAGTAGTATTGGACAGCTCTATGGCTACACCTTC	CASSIGQLYGYTF	TRBJ1-2	.	TRBV19	.
TGTGCCTGGAGTGGCGGGGGGGTCTTTTATGGCTACACCTTC	CAWSGGGVFYGYTF	TRBJ1-2	.	TRBV30	.
TGTGCCAGCAGCTTGGGACAGGGAGGAGAAAAACTGTTTTTT	CASSLGQGGEKLFF	TRBJ1-4	TRBD1	TRBV6-5	once
TGCGCCAGCAAGCGAGATGGACAGGCAACTAATGAAAAACTGTTTTTT	CASKRDGQATNEKLFF	TRBJ1-4	TRBD1	TRBV4-3	.
TGTGCCAGTAGGCCATCAGGGGGCATTAATGAAAAACTGTTTTTT	CASRPSGGINEKLFF	TRBJ1-4	TRBD1	TRBV19	.
TGTGCCAGCAACGGTCGGTTCCAAGAGACCCAGTACTTC	CASNGRFQETQYF	TRBJ2-5	.	TRBV6-6	.
TGTGCCAGCAGCGTAAACGTCCACGGGGATGGCTACACCTTC	CASSVNVHGDGYTF	TRBJ1-2	.	TRBV9	once
TGTGCCAGCAGCGCCGCGGGACAGCGAAATTCACCCCTCCACTTT	CASSAAGQRNSPLHF	TRBJ1-6	TRBD1	TRBV6-5	few
TGTGCCTGTACGTCGTCGGCTAACTATGGCTACACCTTC	CACTSSANYGYTF	TRBJ1-2	.	TRBV30	.
TGTGCCATCAGTGCTACAGGGGGCGATCAGCCCCAGCATTTT	CAISATGGDQPQHF	TRBJ1-5	TRBD1	TRBV10-3	.
TGTGCCAGCAGCTTTCAGCGGGGTGGTGAGACCCAGTACTTC	CASSFQRGGETQYF	TRBJ2-5	TRBD2	TRBV7-2	.
TGTGCCAGCAGCTTGGGGGGGCTGCGTGGCACAGATACGCAGTATTTT	CASSLGGLRGTDTQYF	TRBJ2-3	.	TRBV5-5	.
TGCGCCAGCAGCTTGCGACAGGGAATTCGTCATGAGCAGTTCTTC	CASSLRQGIRHEQFF	TRBJ2-1	TRBD1	TRBV5-1	.
TGTGCCAGCAGCTTGGGCCGCGGGAGGGGAGTGTCCTACGAGCAGTACTTC	CASSLGRGRGVSYEQYF	TRBJ2-7	TRBD2	TRBV5-4	.
TGTGCCAGCAGCCCCGTAGCGGGGGGGACTAGCACAGATACGCAGTATTTT	CASSPVAGGTSTDTQYF	TRBJ2-3	TRBD2	TRBV5-4	.
TGTGCCAGCAGCTTAGGGCCGACAGGGGGAGAGCTGTTTTTT	CASSLGPTGGELFF	TRBJ2-2	TRBD1	TRBV11-3	.
TGTGCTAGCAGCCCCCTTTGGGGACAGGGCAATGAGCAGTTCTTC	CASSPLWGQGNEQFF	TRBJ2-1	TRBD1	TRBV7-7	.
TGTGCCAGCAGCCAGAAGGACAGGTCCCTAAACGAGCAGTACTTC	CASSQKDRSLNEQYF	TRBJ2-7	.	TRBV21-1	once
TGTGCCAGCAGCCCCCGACTCTACGAGCAGTACTTC	CASSPRLYEQYF	TRBJ2-7	.	TRBV11-1	.
TGTGCCTGGAGGGAATCCGGGACAGGCGCCTACGAGCAGTACTTC	CAWRESGTGAYEQYF	TRBJ2-7	TRBD1	TRBV30	.
TGTGCCAGCACGGGACTAGCGGGAGCCTCCTACGAGCAGTACTTC	CASTGLAGASYEQYF	TRBJ2-7	TRBD2	TRBV28	.
TGTGCCACCAGTGACCAGGACTCTAACTATGGCTACACCTTC	CATSDQDSNYGYTF	TRBJ1-2	.	TRBV24-1	.
TGTGCCATCAGTGAGTCGGGGTCGAGAGGGGAGACCCAGTACTTC	CAISESGSRGETQYF	TRBJ2-5	.	TRBV10-3	.
TGTGCCAGCTCACCACCTGTTAGCGGGAGGGGTGGCGAGCAGTACTTC	CASSPPVSGRGGEQYF	TRBJ2-7	TRBD2	TRBV18	medium-sized